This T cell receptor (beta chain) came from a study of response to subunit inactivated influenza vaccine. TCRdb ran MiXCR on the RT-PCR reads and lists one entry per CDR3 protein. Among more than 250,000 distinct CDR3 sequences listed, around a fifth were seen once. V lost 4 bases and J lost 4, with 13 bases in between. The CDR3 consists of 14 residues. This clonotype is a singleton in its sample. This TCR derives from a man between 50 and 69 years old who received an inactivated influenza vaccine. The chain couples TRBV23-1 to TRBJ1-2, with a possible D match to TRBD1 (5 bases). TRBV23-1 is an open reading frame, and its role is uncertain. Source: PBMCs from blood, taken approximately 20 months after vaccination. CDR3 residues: CASSPPTDSYGYTF. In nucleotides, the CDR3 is TGCGCCAGCAGTCCCCCGACAGACTCCTATGGCTACACCTTC.